One and the same sample provided the 5 T cell receptor beta chains below, sequenced in a study of shared clonotypes between healthy human individuals. Method: immunoSEQ multiplex PCR; TCRdb's copy keeps in-frame clones and lacks some. The profile shows about half a million clones, less than 85% of them singletons. The sequenced sample consisted of PBMCs. The receptor set was obtained from a woman aged 40 to 50 in good health. Some clones in this sample may be carry-over from other donors' samples.

The V call is TRBV4-1, the J call TRBJ1-3; D is unresolved. The CDR3 sequence is 13 residues long. V dropped 1 base and J dropped 11 bases, with 12 bases sitting between them. Looked up from germline, CDR1 is MGHRA and CDR2 is YSYEKL. Here the CDR3 reads CASSQGFSRAIYF. The CDR3 DNA is TGCGCCAGCAGCCAAGGTTTTTCGAGAGCCATATATTTT.

The CDR3 DNA sequence: TGTGCCACCCTTGGACAGGGGGCAACGCGGCAGTACTTC. It codes for CATLGQGATRQYF. The rearrangement uses TRBV10-3 and TRBJ2-7, with TRBD1 matching over 11 bases. The CDR3 contains 13 residues. The V and J ends lost 10 bases and 9 bases, in that order; junction bases with no gene match: 11. Germline V gene sequence: CDR1 ENHRY, CDR2 SYGVKD.

This clone was seen at least ten times. The chain recombines TRBV6-1 with TRBJ2-2; 7 nucleotides align to TRBD2. The ends lost 1 base at V and 5 bases at J; junction bases unmatched: 10. The CDR3 length is 17 residues. The germline V gene encodes CDR1 MNHNS and CDR2 SASEGT. CDR3 in DNA: TGTGCCAGCAGTGAAGGGGGGGGAGTGGGAGGTACCGGGGAGCTGTTTTTT. Protein sequence: CASSEGGGVGGTGELFF.

The chain employs TRBV16 and TRBJ1-1; D is perhaps TRBD1 (6 bases). There are 13 residues in the CDR3. Trimming left V 6 bases short and J 3 bases short, with 11 bases between. Germline lookup yields CDR1 KGHSY and CDR2 FQNENV. As DNA, the CDR3 is TGTGCCAGCAGTCCCTACAGGGACACTGAAGCTTTCTTT. This sequence encodes CASSPYRDTEAFF.

This chain uses TRBV15 with TRBJ2-1; D is undetermined. This CDR3 has 15 residues. The germline V gene has CDR1 LNHNV and CDR2 YYDKDF (reference sequence). V was shortened by 2 bases and J by 7 bases, with 15 bases between the two germline ends. DNA of the CDR3: TGTGCCACCAGCAGACCTTTGATGAGAGGAAATGAGCAGTTCTTC. Residues: CATSRPLMRGNEQFF.